Below, 25 T cell receptor beta chains from the same sample are listed, as sequenced in a study of human T cells and chemical hapten exposure. Each CDR3 protein is one row after TCRdb ran MiXCR on the RACE reads. The table lists about 380,000 distinct CDR3 sequences, 5% to 6.5% of them singletons. Time point indicated: pre-sensitization, week 0. This sample's treatment: therapeutic diphenylcyclopropenone sensitization with weekly scalp DPC. Sequenced material: whole blood, taken in connection with sensitization to the hapten diphenylcyclopropenone (DPC). The origin of the receptors is a woman aged 45-59 years with alopecia areata. Some clones in this sample may be carry-over from other donors' samples.

This clonotype turned up a few times. The genes are TRBV20-1 and TRBJ2-7; D is undetermined. In germline, CDR1 is DFQATT, CDR2 SNEGSKA (reference sequence). CDR3 length equals 12 residues. V lost 2 bases and J lost 5, with 10 bases in between. The DNA of the CDR3 is TGCAGTGCTAGATTCTTCTTCGACGAGCAGTACTTC. It codes for CSARFFFDEQYF.

This clonotype was detected many times. The chain uses TRBV11-2 and TRBJ2-5, with TRBD2 identical over 12 bases. With 4 bases clipped from V and 1 base from J, the junction kept 4 bases outside the gene matches. CDR1 and CDR2 from the germline V gene are SGHAT and FQNNGV. This CDR3 comprises 16 residues. The DNA for the CDR3 is TGTGCCAGCAGCTCCCGACTAGCGGGGGCCCAAGAGACCCAGTACTTC. Amino acids: CASSSRLAGAQETQYF. The full variable domain, rest sourced from reference TRBV11-2 and TRBJ2-5, is EAGVAQSPRYKIIEKRQSVAFWCNPISGHATLYWYQQILGQGPKLLIQFQNNGVVDDSQLPKDRFSAERLKGVDSTLKIQPAKLEDSAVYLCASSSRLAGAQETQYFGPGTRLLVL.

This clonotype appeared many times. The chain combines TRBV9 with TRBJ2-3; tentative D call: TRBD2 (6 bases). The V and J ends lost 4 bases and 0 bases respectively, with 12 bases between them. Germline V gene sequence: CDR1 SGDLS, CDR2 YYNGEE. This CDR3 region has 15 residues. The chain's CDR3 is CASSSGGMSTDTQYF. The CDR3 nucleotides read TGTGCCAGCAGCTCCGGGGGAATGAGCACAGATACGCAGTATTTT.

This clonotype has a count of ten or more. The chain couples TRBV10-3 to TRBJ2-3; D uncertain. CDR3 length equals 13 residues. Germline V gives CDR1 ENHRY, CDR2 SYGVKD. V was cut by 7 bases and J by 1 base, with 9 bases left in between. The CDR3 DNA reads as TGTGCCATCACTCCCGAGGGCACAGATACGCAGTATTTT. Its translation is CAITPEGTDTQYF.

In this sample, this clonotype turned up many times. The chain has TRBV9 and TRBJ2-3; D possibly matches TRBD1 or TRBD2 (6 bases each). Germline CDR1 and CDR2: SGDLS and YYNGEE. The V and J ends lost 5 bases and 4 bases respectively, with 17 bases between them. The CDR3 runs to 15 residues. The CDR3: CASRPEGGMADTQYF. DNA for the CDR3: TGTGCCAGCAGGCCGGAAGGGGGGATGGCAGATACGCAGTATTTT.

This clonotype was seen repeatedly, ten times or more. The chain links TRBV5-1 to TRBJ2-1; 9 nucleotides line up with TRBD2. The CDR3 sequence is 19 residues long. The trim removed 1 base at V and 9 bases at J, leaving 20 bases unmatched. The germline gives CDR1 SGHRS, CDR2 YFSETQ. The CDR3 DNA follows: TGCGCCAGCAGCTTGCGTTCGGGGACTAGCCTCTCTCTTGGCGGTGAGCAGTTCTTC. It translates to CASSLRSGTSLSLGGEQFF.

The chain's CDR3 is CASSVNPDRAEGGYTF. CDR3 DNA: TGTGCCAGCAGCGTCAACCCGGACAGGGCAGAGGGTGGCTACACCTTC. The V gene is TRBV9, the J gene TRBJ1-2; 8 bases fit TRBD1. Germline CDR1 SGDLS, CDR2 YYNGEE. The CDR3 covers 16 residues. Losses at the gene ends were 2 bases for V and 7 bases for J; bases not matched to a gene: 13.

This clonotype turned up a few times. J is TRBJ1-5 and V is TRBV6-2 or TRBV6-3; maybe TRBD1 (5 bases). Germline CDR1 is MNHEY and CDR2 is SVGEGT. Trimming took off 8 bases at V and 4 bases at J, with 15 bases between the two ends. The CDR3 is 14 amino acids. CDR3: CASGWAGRNQPQHF. The CDR3 DNA follows: TGTGCCAGCGGGTGGGCAGGGCGAAATCAGCCCCAGCATTTT.

In the case of this clonotype: A read error may explain this, as a much larger clone is one base away. The chain couples TRBV9 to TRBJ2-7, with a possible D match to TRBD2 (6 bases). Germline values: CDR1 SGDLS, CDR2 YYNGEE. V was clipped by 3 bases and J by 6 bases, with 16 bases between them. CDR3 length equals 14 residues. CDR3 sequence: CASSEEPGALEQYF. The CDR3 DNA follows: TGTGCCAGCAGCGAAGAGCCGGGAGCTCTCGAGCAGTACTTC.

This clonotype was detected ten times or more. The rearrangement joins TRBV4-2 to TRBJ2-7; D might be TRBD2 (5 bases). Germline CDR1 reads LGHNA; CDR2 reads YNFKEQ. V shed 0 bases and J shed 0 bases, with 9 bases lying between them. The CDR3 spans 15 residues. The CDR3 DNA reads as TGTGCCAGCAGCCAAGAAGGAGGTCCCTCCTACGAGCAGTACTTC. Translation gives CASSQEGGPSYEQYF.

On this clonotype: This may arise from a read error, as a much more abundant clone is one base away. V usage is TRBV7-2 and J usage is TRBJ2-3; no clear D. The CDR3 has 14 amino acids. Germline V CDR1 and CDR2: SGHTA, FQGNSA. V shed 2 bases and J shed 2 bases, with 8 bases lying between them. CDR3 protein: CASSLPPLTDTQYF. CDR3 coding DNA: TGTGCCAGCAGCTTACCCCCCCTCACAGATACGCAGTATTTT.

Comment on this clonotype: This sequence may be a read error, since a much larger clone differs from it by one base. The rearrangement uses TRBV29-1 and TRBJ2-5; TRBD1 is a possible D gene (5 bases). CDR1 and CDR2 from the germline V gene are SQVTM and ANQGSEA. CDR3 length equals 11 residues. The CDR3: CSVGGQETLYF. The CDR3, as DNA: TGCAGCGTTGGAGGACAAGAGACCCTGTACTTC.

This clonotype was recorded a few times. The chain has TRBV2 and TRBJ1-1; the D is unclear. Germline V gene sequence: CDR1 SNHLY, CDR2 FYNNEI. The CDR3 runs 16 residues. V lost 0 bases, J lost 1 base, and 12 bases lay in between. In DNA, the CDR3 is TGTGCCAGCAGTGAAGCGGGAGGCAGCTGGAACACTGAAGCTTTCTTT. This gives the protein CASSEAGGSWNTEAFF.

This clonotype was seen ten or more times. The chain employs TRBV10-3 and TRBJ2-3; 9 positions agree with TRBD1. The germline V gene has CDR1 ENHRY and CDR2 SYGVKD. The CDR3 has 13 amino acids. V shed 8 bases, J shed 4 bases, and the junction held 4 bases outside the gene matches. This CDR3 is CAIRDRDADTQYF. CDR3 nucleotide sequence: TGTGCCATCCGGGACAGGGACGCAGATACGCAGTATTTT.

This clonotype was observed at least ten times. J is TRBJ2-7 and V is TRBV12-3 or TRBV12-4; D call uncertain. The CDR3 covers 14 residues. V lost 1 base and J lost 1, with 8 bases in between. CDR3 protein: CASSLGPKSYEQYF. CDR3 DNA: TGTGCCAGCAGTTTAGGACCCAAGTCCTACGAGCAGTACTTC.

This clonotype was seen at least ten times. The chain is built from TRBV12-3 or TRBV12-4 and TRBJ2-5; D not resolved. The V end lost 4 bases, the J end lost 7 bases, and 16 bases lay between the germline ends. The CDR3 runs to 14 residues. The CDR3 coding sequence is TGTGCCAGCAGTTCACCGACCCTAACGGGGACCCAGTACTTC. It codes for CASSSPTLTGTQYF.

This clonotype was seen many times. V and J are TRBV7-6 and TRBJ2-3; tentatively, D is TRBD1 (6 bases). The CDR3 is 15 residues long. V lost 0 bases and J lost 5, with 12 bases in between. Germline-derived CDR1 and CDR2 are SGHVS and FNYEAQ. This CDR3 is CASSLAAGAEDTQYF. The CDR3 nucleotides are TGTGCCAGCAGCTTAGCGGCAGGGGCTGAAGATACGCAGTATTTT.

This clonotype was counted many times. The chain has TRBV18 and TRBJ2-5, with D hard to call. Germline values: CDR1 KGHSH, CDR2 LQKENI. Trimming shortened V by 3 bases and J by 5 bases, and 7 bases separated the two germline ends. The CDR3 covers 12 residues. The CDR3 sequence is CASSPVGETQYF. CDR3 DNA sequence: TGTGCCAGCTCACCGGTCGGGGAGACCCAGTACTTC.

This clonotype was observed at least ten times. The chain carries TRBV7-2 and TRBJ2-5, with D unresolved. This CDR3 spans 11 amino acids. Germline V gene sequence: CDR1 SGHTA, CDR2 FQGNSA. V shed 3 bases and J shed 4 bases, with 3 bases lying between them. CDR3 region: CASSFTETQYF. The CDR3 bases are TGTGCCAGCAGCTTTACAGAGACCCAGTACTTC.

The sample holds one count of this clonotype. A much larger clone is a single base away; this may be a read error. CDR3: CASSLSTGFRTVAFF. CDR3 coding DNA: TGTGCCAGCAGCCTTTCGACGGGGTTTAGGACTGTAGCTTTCTTT. The V call is TRBV7-2, the J call TRBJ1-1; D uncertain. The V gene's germline CDR1 is SGHTA and CDR2 FQGNSA. The CDR3 consists of 15 residues.

The sample holds a few counts of this clonotype. The rearrangement links TRBV10-2 to TRBJ1-5, with D uncertain. The CDR3 spans 14 residues. V was shortened by 6 bases and J by 4 bases, with 13 bases between the two germline ends. Germline assignment: CDR1 WSHSY and CDR2 SAAADI. The CDR3 DNA reads as TGCGCCAGCAGCGGTATGACACAAAATCAGCCCCAGCATTTT. Amino acid sequence: CASSGMTQNQPQHF.

This clonotype was seen more than once but under ten times. The J gene is TRBJ2-2, the V gene TRBV4-1; D is ambiguous. Germline assignment: CDR1 MGHRA and CDR2 YSYEKL. The CDR3 has 15 residues. The V gene lost 4 bases and the J gene lost 4 bases, with 13 bases spanning the gap. CDR3 in amino acids: CASSPFGRLTGELFF. The CDR3 DNA follows: TGCGCCAGCAGCCCCTTTGGCAGGCTCACCGGGGAGCTGTTTTTT.

The chain has TRBV2 and TRBJ2-7, with 12 bases that match TRBD2. With 3 bases clipped from V and 7 bases from J, the junction kept 7 bases outside the gene matches. This CDR3 region has 15 residues. From germline, CDR1 is SNHLY and CDR2 FYNNEI. The DNA of the CDR3 is TGTGCCAGCAGTGAGCCTAGCGGGAGGGCCCGGGAGCAGTACTTC. It yields the protein CASSEPSGRAREQYF.

This clonotype was seen only a few times. In DNA form, the CDR3 reads TGTGCCAGCAGCGCCCCACCGGAGGAGTACGAGCAGTACTTC. Protein sequence: CASSAPPEEYEQYF. J is TRBJ2-7 and V is TRBV7-9, with D possibly being TRBD2 (5 bases). The CDR3 covers 14 residues. The V and J ends lost 5 bases and 4 bases respectively, with 15 bases between them. The germline V gene encodes CDR1 SEHNR and CDR2 FQNEAQ (reference sequence). Full variable domain (rest looked up from reference TRBV7-9 and TRBJ2-7): DTGVSQNPRHKITKRGQNVTFRCDPISEHNRLYWYRQTLGQGPEFLTYFQNEAQLEKSRLLSDRFSAERPKGSFSTLEIQRTEQGDSAMYLCASSAPPEEYEQYFGPGTRLTVT.

This clonotype has more than one count but fewer than ten. The V call is TRBV20-1, the J call TRBJ1-4; TRBD1 is a possible D gene (5 bases). The CDR3 is 13 residues long. Trimming shortened V by 2 bases and J by 8 bases, and 12 bases separated the two germline ends. In germline, CDR1 is DFQATT, CDR2 SNEGSKA (reference sequence). The CDR3 nucleotides are TGCAGTGCTAGACGGCAGGGTCGCGAAAAACTGTTTTTT. Its protein is CSARRQGREKLFF.